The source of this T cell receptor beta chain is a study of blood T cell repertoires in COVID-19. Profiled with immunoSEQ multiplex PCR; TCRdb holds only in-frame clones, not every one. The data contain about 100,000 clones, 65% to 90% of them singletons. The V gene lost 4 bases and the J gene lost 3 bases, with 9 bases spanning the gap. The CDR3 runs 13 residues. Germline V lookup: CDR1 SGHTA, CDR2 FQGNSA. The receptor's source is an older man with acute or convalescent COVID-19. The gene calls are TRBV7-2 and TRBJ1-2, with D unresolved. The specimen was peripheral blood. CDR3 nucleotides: TGTGCCAGCAGCTCGACTGCTTACTATGGCTACACCTTC. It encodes CASSSTAYYGYTF.